These 15 T cell receptor beta chains share one sample of origin, sequenced in a study of early T cells in non-severe SARS-CoV-2 infection. TCRdb processed the 5' RACE reads anew with MiXCR; each CDR3 protein has one entry. Found here are over 35,000 distinct CDR3 sequences, around 9.9% of them singletons; the top ten hold about 9.9%. The sample comprised whole blood. Source of these receptors: an adult who was a healthcare worker with PCR-confirmed SARS-CoV-2 infection or an uninfected control (not recorded which).

This clonotype was counted only a few times. The CDR3 reads CASRADRTVNTGELFF. CDR3 coding DNA: TGTGCCAGCAGAGCAGATCGGACAGTAAACACCGGGGAGCTGTTTTTT. The chain couples TRBV27 to TRBJ2-2; possible D gene TRBD1, 6 bases. The germline gives CDR1 MNHEY, CDR2 SMNVEV (reference sequence). This CDR3 has 16 amino acids. Trimming cost V 6 bases and J 2 bases, with 16 bases left between them.

This clonotype has at least ten counts. The chain combines TRBV29-1 with TRBJ1-6; tentatively, D is TRBD1 (6 bases). The CDR3 length is 15 residues. Trimming took 5 bases from V and 10 from J, leaving 21 bases between them. CDR1 and CDR2 (germline): SQVTM, ANQGSEA. The DNA of the CDR3 is TGCAGCGTTCAGACAGGATCAGGCCTGGGGTCACCCCTCCACTTT. Encoded protein: CSVQTGSGLGSPLHF.

This clonotype was detected ten times or more. The chain employs TRBV11-2 and TRBJ1-2, with no clear D. The CDR3 spans 12 residues. V was pared by 4 bases and J by 4 bases, with 7 bases between. Germline lookup yields CDR1 SGHAT and CDR2 FQNNGV. The CDR3 sequence: CASSSPSYGYTF. In DNA form, the CDR3 reads TGTGCCAGCAGCTCCCCAAGCTATGGCTACACCTTC.

This clonotype was picked up many times. V usage is TRBV5-5 and J usage is TRBJ1-2; 9 bases line up with TRBD1. From germline, CDR1 is SGHKS and CDR2 YYEKEE (reference sequence). This CDR3 has 14 residues. Trimming at V came to 4 bases and at J to 3 bases, leaving 4 bases not matched to a gene. The CDR3 is CASSTGTGHYGYTF. CDR3 sequence (DNA): TGTGCCAGCAGCACGGGGACAGGGCACTATGGCTACACCTTC.

This chain links TRBV12-3 or TRBV12-4 with TRBJ2-3; D is uncertain. CDR3 length: 13 amino acids. The V and J ends lost 1 base and 10 bases respectively, with 12 bases between them. The CDR3 reads CASSLDPEYAQYF. Here the CDR3 DNA reads TGTGCCAGCAGTTTAGACCCCGAATACGCGCAGTATTTT.

This clonotype was picked up many times. This sequence joins TRBV5-1 and TRBJ1-6, with 11 bases fitting TRBD1. The J segment lost 7 bases and the V segment lost 2 bases, leaving 8 bases of the junction unmatched. CDR3 length equals 17 residues. Germline V CDR1 and CDR2: SGHRS, YFSETQ. The CDR3 loop reads CASSFVARDRGNSPLHF. The CDR3 DNA is TGCGCCAGCAGCTTTGTGGCCCGGGACAGGGGGAATTCACCCCTCCACTTT.

V gene TRBV18 combines with J gene TRBJ2-7, with a weak D call TRBD1 (6 bases). This CDR3 is built from 14 residues. Trimming pared 0 bases from V and 7 bases from J, leaving 13 bases between. The germline gives CDR1 KGHSH, CDR2 LQKENI. CDR3 amino acids: CASSPPARGVEQYF. The CDR3 nucleotides read TGTGCCAGCTCACCACCGGCCAGGGGTGTAGAGCAGTACTTC. The full variable domain, with the rest looked up from reference TRBV18 and TRBJ2-7, is NAGVMQNPRHLVRRRGQEARLRCSPMKGHSHVYWYRQLPEEGLKFMVYLQKENIIDESGMPKERFSAEFPKEGPSILRIQQVVRGDSAAYFCASSPPARGVEQYFGPGTRLTVT.

This clonotype was picked up a small number of times. A read error may account for a junction end that differs from germline. The chain employs TRBV7-2 and TRBJ1-6; D is undetermined. Germline-derived CDR1 and CDR2 are SGHTA and FQGNSA. The CDR3 loop spans 15 amino acids. CDR3 coding DNA: TGTGCCAGCAGTGAACAGCTCCAATCCTTCGGACCCCTCCATTTT. Translated, it gives CASSEQLQSFGPLHF.

This clonotype was recorded at least ten times. The chain employs TRBV5-6 and TRBJ2-1, with D possibly matching TRBD2 (6 bases). This CDR3 contains 16 residues. From germline, CDR1 is SGHDT and CDR2 YYEEEE. V dropped 0 bases and J dropped 0 bases, with 10 bases sitting between them. CDR3 residues: CASSLVVGGSYNEQFF. The CDR3 region has the DNA TGTGCCAGCAGCTTGGTTGTCGGGGGCTCCTACAATGAGCAGTTCTTC.

This clonotype was detected only a few times. The chain carries TRBV5-1 and TRBJ1-1; the D is unclear. Germline assignment: CDR1 SGHRS and CDR2 YFSETQ. The CDR3 has 17 residues. Trimming removed 0 bases from V and 2 bases from J, with 17 bases in between. Here the CDR3 reads CASSLVSRERRNTEAFF. The CDR3 DNA sequence: TGCGCCAGCAGCTTGGTTAGTAGGGAAAGGAGAAACACTGAAGCTTTCTTT.

Many counts were recorded for this clonotype. The rearrangement joins TRBV30 to TRBJ2-1, with 8 bases matching TRBD1. In germline, CDR1 is GTSNPN, CDR2 SVGIG (reference sequence). The J segment lost 0 bases and the V segment lost 2 bases, leaving 12 bases of the junction unmatched. This CDR3 comprises 18 residues. CDR3 bases: TGTGCCTGGAGTCCTCCCCGGGACAGGTTACGCTCCTACAATGAGCAGTTCTTC. Encoded protein: CAWSPPRDRLRSYNEQFF.

On this clonotype itself: The junction does not match germline at one end; this may be a read error. V usage is TRBV7-9 and J usage is TRBJ2-7; 7 nucleotides align to TRBD2. Germline lookup yields CDR1 SEHNR and CDR2 FQNEAQ (reference sequence). The CDR3 length is 15 residues. CDR3 sequence reads: CASSHIGEGPYVQYF. CDR3 sequence (DNA): TGTGCCAGCAGCCACATCGGGGAGGGTCCCTACGTGCAGTACTTC.

As regards this clonotype: One junction end does not reproduce the germline sequence, and a read error may be involved. This chain uses TRBV10-3 with TRBJ2-7; D could derive from TRBD1 or TRBD2 (7 bases each). Germline CDR1 and CDR2: ENHRY and SYGVKD. The length of the CDR3 is 15 residues. CDR3: CTIGRTGPLSYEQYF. The DNA for the CDR3 is TGTACCATCGGGAGGACAGGACCTCTTTCCTACGAGCAGTACTTC.

This chain connects TRBV6-5 to TRBJ1-3, with TRBD1 matching over 8 bases. Germline values: CDR1 MNHEY, CDR2 SVGAGI. The V and J ends lost 2 bases and 0 bases, in that order; junction bases with no gene match: 9. This CDR3 spans 18 amino acids. The DNA for the CDR3 is TGTGCCAGCAGTTACGACAGGGGATCACGACTCTCTGGAAACACCATATATTTT. It encodes CASSYDRGSRLSGNTIYF.

This clonotype was seen a handful of times. This chain uses TRBV5-1 with TRBJ1-5; 10 bases agree with TRBD1. Per the germline V gene, CDR1 is SGHRS and CDR2 is YFSETQ. V shed 0 bases and J 7 bases; nucleotides not matched to a gene: 1. This CDR3 is 14 amino acids long. CDR3 DNA: TGCGCCAGCAGCTTGGCGACAGGGGGCCAGCCCCAGCATTTT. Translated: CASSLATGGQPQHF.